The rows below give T cell receptor beta chains drawn from one sample of a study of cytomegalovirus exposure and HLA in healthy donors. Here immunoSEQ multiplex PCR was the method, and the copy in TCRdb shows in-frame clones only, minus some. The sample holds 130,000 to 150,000 clones, over 70% seen once. Material for sequencing was PBMCs. These receptors were obtained from a man aged 18 to 29 in good health and CMV-seronegative. CDR3s include the opening cysteine and the closing phenylalanine or tryptophan. The D gene is left open where the match is weak. Size tells how often a clone was seen (once, few, many) or the class of an expanded clone, and some rows leave it out.

abundance: .
j_gene: TRBJ1-3
v_gene: TRBV18
d_gene: .
CDR3nt: TGTGCCAGCTCACCAGATCTCAGGGGAGGAAACACCATATATTTT
CDR3aa: CASSPDLRGGNTIYF

abundance: .
j_gene: TRBJ2-6
v_gene: TRBV7-6
d_gene: TRBD1
CDR3nt: TGTGCCAGCAGCTTAGGCTTTGGTGACAGGGCCCCTGATCGGGCCAACGTCCTGACTTTC
CDR3aa: CASSLGFGDRAPDRANVLTF

abundance: .
j_gene: TRBJ1-2
v_gene: TRBV27
d_gene: TRBD1
CDR3nt: TGTGCCAGCAGTTCCCGGACAGGGGGCAACTATGGCTACACCTTC
CDR3aa: CASSSRTGGNYGYTF

abundance: .
j_gene: TRBJ2-7
v_gene: TRBV2
d_gene: TRBD1
CDR3nt: TGTGCCAGCAGTAGGGACAGGGGCCTGACCTACGAGCAGTACTTC
CDR3aa: CASSRDRGLTYEQYF

abundance: .
j_gene: TRBJ1-2
v_gene: TRBV30
d_gene: .
CDR3nt: TGTGCCTGGAGTCCCACAGGGTATGGCTACACCTTC
CDR3aa: CAWSPTGYGYTF

abundance: .
j_gene: TRBJ2-2
v_gene: TRBV10-3
d_gene: TRBD2
CDR3nt: TGTGCCATCAAGGTGGGGACTAGAATTGACACCGGGGAGCTGTTTTTT
CDR3aa: CAIKVGTRIDTGELFF

abundance: .
j_gene: TRBJ1-2
v_gene: TRBV27
d_gene: .
CDR3nt: TGTGCCAGCAGTTCCTTCGGGACATACCATGGGGGCTACACCTTC
CDR3aa: CASSSFGTYHGGYTF

abundance: .
j_gene: TRBJ2-7
v_gene: TRBV4-3
d_gene: .
CDR3nt: TGCGCCAGCAGCCAAGCACAGAACTACGAGCAGTACTTC
CDR3aa: CASSQAQNYEQYF

abundance: once
j_gene: TRBJ2-2
v_gene: TRBV11-1
d_gene: TRBD1
CDR3nt: TGTGCCAGCAGCTTAGTATCGGGACAGGCCACCGGGGAGCTGTTTTTT
CDR3aa: CASSLVSGQATGELFF

abundance: .
j_gene: TRBJ1-6
v_gene: TRBV7-9
d_gene: TRBD1
CDR3nt: TGTGCCAGCAGCCGTGGGGACAGTCTTTCACCCCTCCACTTT
CDR3aa: CASSRGDSLSPLHF

abundance: .
j_gene: TRBJ2-2
v_gene: TRBV19
d_gene: TRBD1
CDR3nt: TGTGCCAGTAGTGACCGGACAGGGTCGAACACCGGGGAGCTGTTTTTT
CDR3aa: CASSDRTGSNTGELFF

abundance: .
j_gene: TRBJ1-2
v_gene: TRBV7-9
d_gene: .
CDR3nt: TGTGCCAGCAGCTTAACAGGGAGGGCGAACAACTATGGCTACACCTTC
CDR3aa: CASSLTGRANNYGYTF

abundance: .
j_gene: TRBJ1-1
v_gene: TRBV9
d_gene: .
CDR3nt: TGTGCCAGCAGCCTTGACAAGAACACTGAAGCTTTCTTT
CDR3aa: CASSLDKNTEAFF

abundance: few
j_gene: TRBJ1-1
v_gene: TRBV29-1
d_gene: .
CDR3nt: TGCAGCGTTGACGCGACTCTGGGGAGGAACACTGAAGCTTTCTTT
CDR3aa: CSVDATLGRNTEAFF

abundance: few
j_gene: TRBJ1-4
v_gene: TRBV7-8
d_gene: .
CDR3nt: TGTGCCAGCAGCTTAGAGAGCTCGTCCCGCGAAAAACTGTTTTTT
CDR3aa: CASSLESSSREKLFF

abundance: .
j_gene: TRBJ1-2
v_gene: TRBV7-8
d_gene: TRBD1
CDR3nt: TGTGCCAGCAGCAACCGGGACAGGGGGCCCTCTAACTATGGCTACACCTTC
CDR3aa: CASSNRDRGPSNYGYTF

abundance: few
j_gene: TRBJ2-7
v_gene: TRBV4-3
d_gene: .
CDR3nt: TGCGCCAGCAGCCAAGCATCCACGGTCCACGAGCAGTACTTC
CDR3aa: CASSQASTVHEQYF

abundance: .
j_gene: TRBJ1-4
v_gene: TRBV14
d_gene: TRBD1
CDR3nt: TGTGCCAGCAGCGGGGACAGCCGACGAGAAAAACTGTTTTTT
CDR3aa: CASSGDSRREKLFF

abundance: .
j_gene: TRBJ1-1
v_gene: TRBV7-9
d_gene: .
CDR3nt: TGTGTCAGCAGCTTAGCGGAGATTTTGAACACTGAAGCTTTCTTT
CDR3aa: CVSSLAEILNTEAFF

abundance: .
j_gene: TRBJ2-5
v_gene: TRBV5-1
d_gene: .
CDR3nt: TGCGCCAGCAGCTTGATGGGCCTAGCAGGGACCCAGTACTTC
CDR3aa: CASSLMGLAGTQYF

abundance: .
j_gene: TRBJ2-7
v_gene: TRBV19
d_gene: .
CDR3nt: TGTGCCAGTAGTTCAGGGATAACCTACGAGCAGTACTTC
CDR3aa: CASSSGITYEQYF

abundance: few
j_gene: TRBJ2-7
v_gene: TRBV29-1
d_gene: .
CDR3nt: TGCAGCGTTGAGGTGGGCACCTACGAGCAGTACTTC
CDR3aa: CSVEVGTYEQYF

abundance: .
j_gene: TRBJ2-3
v_gene: TRBV5-1
d_gene: .
CDR3nt: TGCGCCAGCAGCTTGCAGGGACTCGAAGATACGCAGTATTTT
CDR3aa: CASSLQGLEDTQYF

abundance: .
j_gene: TRBJ1-4
v_gene: TRBV7-8
d_gene: .
CDR3nt: TGTGCCAGCAGCCAGGGGTATGAAAAACTGTTTTTT
CDR3aa: CASSQGYEKLFF

abundance: .
j_gene: TRBJ1-1
v_gene: TRBV6-5
d_gene: .
CDR3nt: TGTGCCAGCAGTCAACACAGGATGAAGGGAACTGAAGCTTTCTTT
CDR3aa: CASSQHRMKGTEAFF

abundance: .
j_gene: TRBJ1-2
v_gene: TRBV5-6
d_gene: TRBD1
CDR3nt: TGTGCCAGCAGCACCCACAGGGGGGATGGCTACACCTTC
CDR3aa: CASSTHRGDGYTF

abundance: .
j_gene: TRBJ1-1
v_gene: TRBV30
d_gene: TRBD1
CDR3nt: TGTGCCTGGGTGCGGACAGGTGTGAACACTGAAGCTTTCTTT
CDR3aa: CAWVRTGVNTEAFF

abundance: .
j_gene: TRBJ1-2
v_gene: TRBV19
d_gene: TRBD1
CDR3nt: TGTGCCAGTAGTCCCCGGGACAGGGACAGCATCTATGGCTACACCTTC
CDR3aa: CASSPRDRDSIYGYTF

abundance: .
j_gene: TRBJ2-2
v_gene: TRBV11-3
d_gene: .
CDR3nt: TGTGCCAGCAGCTTGATAGGGGGAGGGGAGCTGTTTTTT
CDR3aa: CASSLIGGGELFF

abundance: .
j_gene: TRBJ2-1
v_gene: TRBV27
d_gene: .
CDR3nt: TGTGCCAGCAGTTCGACCGGGAAAGAGCAGTTCTTC
CDR3aa: CASSSTGKEQFF

abundance: once
j_gene: TRBJ2-4
v_gene: TRBV7-6
d_gene: .
CDR3nt: TGTGCCAGCAGCTTGGGGGGGGGCCACTTCGAAAACATTCAGTACTTC
CDR3aa: CASSLGGGHFENIQYF

abundance: .
j_gene: TRBJ2-7
v_gene: TRBV6-5
d_gene: TRBD1
CDR3nt: TGTGCCAGCAGTTCCGCGACAGGGCCCAGGGGCGAGCAGTACTTC
CDR3aa: CASSSATGPRGEQYF

abundance: .
j_gene: TRBJ2-7
v_gene: TRBV7-2
d_gene: .
CDR3nt: TGTGCCAGCAGCTTTGCCAGCTACGAGCAGTACTTC
CDR3aa: CASSFASYEQYF

abundance: .
j_gene: TRBJ2-5
v_gene: TRBV27
d_gene: TRBD1
CDR3nt: TGTGCCAGCAGTTTAGGAACAGGGGGCTGGCGAGAGACCCAGTACTTC
CDR3aa: CASSLGTGGWRETQYF

abundance: .
j_gene: TRBJ1-1
v_gene: TRBV6-5
d_gene: .
CDR3nt: TGTGCCAGCAGTTACTCTGCCAGGCGTGAAGCTTTCTTT
CDR3aa: CASSYSARREAFF

abundance: .
j_gene: TRBJ2-2
v_gene: TRBV6-5
d_gene: .
CDR3nt: TGTGCCAGCAGCCCCCCGGGGGCGAACACCGGGGAGCTGTTTTTT
CDR3aa: CASSPPGANTGELFF

abundance: .
j_gene: TRBJ1-1
v_gene: TRBV6-5
d_gene: .
CDR3nt: TGTGCCAGCAGTTACGGCGGGATTACTGAAGCTTTCTTT
CDR3aa: CASSYGGITEAFF

abundance: .
j_gene: TRBJ1-5
v_gene: TRBV27
d_gene: TRBD1
CDR3nt: TGTGCCAGCAGTTTCTCCCTGGACAGGGCTAATCAGCCCCAGCATTTT
CDR3aa: CASSFSLDRANQPQHF

abundance: .
j_gene: TRBJ1-2
v_gene: TRBV2
d_gene: .
CDR3nt: TGTGCCAGCAGTGTACGGGGGGGGGCTGGCGGCTACACCTTC
CDR3aa: CASSVRGGAGGYTF

abundance: .
j_gene: TRBJ2-5
v_gene: TRBV4-1
d_gene: .
CDR3nt: TGCGCCAGCAGCCAAGAGCCCCTACGGGAGCAAGAGACCCAGTACTTC
CDR3aa: CASSQEPLREQETQYF

abundance: once
j_gene: TRBJ2-1
v_gene: TRBV5-1
d_gene: .
CDR3nt: TGCGCCAGCAGCTTGGACATATCCTACAATGAGCAGTTCTTC
CDR3aa: CASSLDISYNEQFF

abundance: .
j_gene: TRBJ2-7
v_gene: TRBV18
d_gene: TRBD2
CDR3nt: TGTGCCAGCTCACCGGGGGGGGGCTACGAGCAGTACTTC
CDR3aa: CASSPGGGYEQYF

abundance: .
j_gene: TRBJ1-1
v_gene: TRBV2
d_gene: .
CDR3nt: TGTGCCAGCGGGGGGGGGAGTAACACTGAAGCTTTCTTT
CDR3aa: CASGGGSNTEAFF

abundance: .
j_gene: TRBJ2-5
v_gene: TRBV11-2
d_gene: .
CDR3nt: TGTGCCAGCAGCTTAGTTACAGGAGGGGCCGAGACCCAGTACTTC
CDR3aa: CASSLVTGGAETQYF

abundance: .
j_gene: TRBJ2-1
v_gene: TRBV11-3
d_gene: .
CDR3nt: TGTGCCAGCAGCCTCCAGGGCTTCCGCTCCTACAATGAGCAGTTCTTC
CDR3aa: CASSLQGFRSYNEQFF

abundance: .
j_gene: TRBJ2-7
v_gene: TRBV5-1
d_gene: TRBD1
CDR3nt: TGCGCCAGCAGCTTCCGGACAGGGAGCCACGAGCAGTACTTC
CDR3aa: CASSFRTGSHEQYF

abundance: .
j_gene: TRBJ1-4
v_gene: TRBV4-3
d_gene: TRBD1
CDR3nt: TGCGCCAGCAGCCAAGAGGCAGGGGGCGGAAAACTGTTTTTT
CDR3aa: CASSQEAGGGKLFF

abundance: .
j_gene: TRBJ1-5
v_gene: TRBV6-1
d_gene: TRBD1
CDR3nt: TGTGCCAGCAGTGAGGGACAGGAGGGGGGTCAGCCCCAGCATTTT
CDR3aa: CASSEGQEGGQPQHF